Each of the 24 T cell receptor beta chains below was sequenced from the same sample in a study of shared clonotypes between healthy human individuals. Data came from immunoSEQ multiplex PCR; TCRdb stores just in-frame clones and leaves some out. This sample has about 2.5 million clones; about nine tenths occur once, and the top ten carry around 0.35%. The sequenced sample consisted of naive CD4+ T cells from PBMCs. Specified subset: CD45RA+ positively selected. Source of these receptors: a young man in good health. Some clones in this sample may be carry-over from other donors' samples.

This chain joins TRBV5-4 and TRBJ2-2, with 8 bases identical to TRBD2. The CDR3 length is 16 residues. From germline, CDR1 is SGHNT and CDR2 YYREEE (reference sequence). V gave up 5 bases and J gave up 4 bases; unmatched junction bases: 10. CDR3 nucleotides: TGTGCCAGCAGTCGGGGAGGGCGGGAGGCCACCGGGGAGCTGTTTTTT. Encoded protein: CASSRGGREATGELFF. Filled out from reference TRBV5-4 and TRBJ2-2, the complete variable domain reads ETGVTQSPTHLIKTRGQQVTLRCSSQSGHNTVSWYQQALGQGPQFIFQYYREEENGRGNFPPRFSGLQFPNYSSELNVNALELDDSALYLCASSRGGREATGELFFGEGSRLTVL.

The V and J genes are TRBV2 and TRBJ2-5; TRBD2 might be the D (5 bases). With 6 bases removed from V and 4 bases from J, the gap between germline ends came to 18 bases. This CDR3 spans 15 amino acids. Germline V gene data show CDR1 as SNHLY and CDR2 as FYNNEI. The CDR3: CASSGNSKAGETQYF. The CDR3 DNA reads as TGTGCCAGCAGCGGCAATTCCAAGGCGGGAGAGACCCAGTACTTC.

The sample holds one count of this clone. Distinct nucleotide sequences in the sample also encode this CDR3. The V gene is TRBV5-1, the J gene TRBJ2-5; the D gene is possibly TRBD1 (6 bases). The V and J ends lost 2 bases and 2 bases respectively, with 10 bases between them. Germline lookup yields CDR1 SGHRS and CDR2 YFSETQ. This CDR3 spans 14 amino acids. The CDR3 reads CASSLGQIQETQYF. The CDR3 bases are TGCGCCAGCAGCTTAGGACAGATTCAAGAGACCCAGTACTTC.

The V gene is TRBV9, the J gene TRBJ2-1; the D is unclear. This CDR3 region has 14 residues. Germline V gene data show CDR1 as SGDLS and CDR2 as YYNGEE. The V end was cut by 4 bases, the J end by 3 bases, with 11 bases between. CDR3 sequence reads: CASSPMGYYNEQFF. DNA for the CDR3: TGTGCCAGCAGCCCCATGGGATACTACAATGAGCAGTTCTTC.

This chain's CDR3 is CASSREEWITEAFF. CDR3 bases: TGTGCCAGCAGTCGGGAGGAGTGGATCACTGAAGCTTTCTTT. This chain uses TRBV5-4 with TRBJ1-1, with D hard to call. The CDR3 has 14 amino acids. Germline V CDR1 and CDR2: SGHNT, YYREEE (reference sequence). Between the trimmed V and J ends, which lost 5 bases and 4 bases, there was a span of 15 bases. Full variable domain (outside the CDR3, taken from reference TRBV5-4 and TRBJ1-1): ETGVTQSPTHLIKTRGQQVTLRCSSQSGHNTVSWYQQALGQGPQFIFQYYREEENGRGNFPPRFSGLQFPNYSSELNVNALELDDSALYLCASSREEWITEAFFGQGTRLTVV.

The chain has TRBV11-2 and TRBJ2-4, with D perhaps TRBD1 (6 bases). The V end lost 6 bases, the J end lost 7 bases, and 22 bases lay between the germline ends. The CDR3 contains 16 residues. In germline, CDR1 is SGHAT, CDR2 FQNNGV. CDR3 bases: TGTGCCAGCAGACAAATCCTGCGCAGGGGCGGGAACATTCAGTACTTC. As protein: CASRQILRRGGNIQYF.

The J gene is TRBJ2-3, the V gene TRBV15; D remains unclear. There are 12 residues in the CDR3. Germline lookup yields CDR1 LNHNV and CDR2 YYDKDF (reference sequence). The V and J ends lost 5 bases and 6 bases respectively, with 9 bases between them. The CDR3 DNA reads TGTGCCACCAGCGGAATCAGGGATACGCAGTATTTT. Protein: CATSGIRDTQYF.

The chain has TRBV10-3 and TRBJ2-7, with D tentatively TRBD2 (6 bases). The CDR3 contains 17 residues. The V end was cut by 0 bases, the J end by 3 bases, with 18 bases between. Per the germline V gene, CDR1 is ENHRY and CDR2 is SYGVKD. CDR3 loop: CAISESMMEGNIYEQYF. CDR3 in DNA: TGTGCCATCAGTGAGTCGATGATGGAGGGGAATATCTACGAGCAGTACTTC.

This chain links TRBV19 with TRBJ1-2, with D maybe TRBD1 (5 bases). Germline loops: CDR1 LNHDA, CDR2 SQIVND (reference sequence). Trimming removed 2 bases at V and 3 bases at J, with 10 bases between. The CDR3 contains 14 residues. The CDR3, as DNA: TGTGCCAGTAGTATACAGGGAGCTCACTATGGCTACACCTTC. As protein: CASSIQGAHYGYTF.

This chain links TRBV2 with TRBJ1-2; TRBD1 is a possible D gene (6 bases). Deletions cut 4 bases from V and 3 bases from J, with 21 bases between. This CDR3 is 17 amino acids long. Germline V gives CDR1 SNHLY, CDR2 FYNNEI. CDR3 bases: TGTGCCAGCAGTGGAAGAAAAATACAGGGCACGTACTATGGCTACACCTTC. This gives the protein CASSGRKIQGTYYGYTF.

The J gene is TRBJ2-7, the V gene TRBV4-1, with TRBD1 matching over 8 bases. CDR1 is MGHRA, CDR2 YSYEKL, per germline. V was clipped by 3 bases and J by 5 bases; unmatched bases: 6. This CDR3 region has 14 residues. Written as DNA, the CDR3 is TGCGCCAGCAGCCAGAGACAGGGGTCTAACGAGCAGTACTTC. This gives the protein CASSQRQGSNEQYF.

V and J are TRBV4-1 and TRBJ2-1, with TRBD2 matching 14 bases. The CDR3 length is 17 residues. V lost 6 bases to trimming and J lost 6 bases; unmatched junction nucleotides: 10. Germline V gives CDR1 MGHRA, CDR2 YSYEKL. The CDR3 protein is CASRRTGLAGDSNEQFF. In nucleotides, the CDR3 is TGCGCCAGCAGACGAACGGGACTAGCGGGAGACTCCAATGAGCAGTTCTTC.

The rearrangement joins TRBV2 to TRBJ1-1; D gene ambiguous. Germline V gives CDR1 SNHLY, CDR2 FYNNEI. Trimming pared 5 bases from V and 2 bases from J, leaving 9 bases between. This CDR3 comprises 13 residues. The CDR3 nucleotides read TGTGCCAGCAGTCCACAGTACAACACTGAAGCTTTCTTT. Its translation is CASSPQYNTEAFF.

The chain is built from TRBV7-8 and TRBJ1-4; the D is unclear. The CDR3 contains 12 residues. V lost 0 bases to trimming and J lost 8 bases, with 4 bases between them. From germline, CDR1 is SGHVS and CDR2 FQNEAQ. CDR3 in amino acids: CASSLALEKLFF. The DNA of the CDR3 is TGTGCCAGCAGCTTAGCGCTGGAAAAACTGTTTTTT.

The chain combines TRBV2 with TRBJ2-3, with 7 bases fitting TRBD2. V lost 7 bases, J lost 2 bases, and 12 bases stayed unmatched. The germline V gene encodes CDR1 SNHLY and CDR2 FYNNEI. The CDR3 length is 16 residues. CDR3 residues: CASNLRGRGDTDTQYF. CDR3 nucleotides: TGTGCCAGCAACCTCCGGGGTCGGGGGGACACAGATACGCAGTATTTT.

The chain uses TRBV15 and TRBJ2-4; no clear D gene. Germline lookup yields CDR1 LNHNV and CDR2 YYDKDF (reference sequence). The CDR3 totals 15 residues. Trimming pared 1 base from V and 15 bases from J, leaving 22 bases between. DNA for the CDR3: TGTGCCACCAGCAGAGTACTCGATCGCTCCTTAACTCCGTACTTC. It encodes CATSRVLDRSLTPYF.

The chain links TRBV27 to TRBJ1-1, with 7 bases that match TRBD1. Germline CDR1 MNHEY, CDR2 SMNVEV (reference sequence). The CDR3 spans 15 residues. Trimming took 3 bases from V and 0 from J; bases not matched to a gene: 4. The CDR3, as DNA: TGTGCCAGCAGTTTCCTGAGGGGGCTGAACACTGAAGCTTTCTTT. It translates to CASSFLRGLNTEAFF.

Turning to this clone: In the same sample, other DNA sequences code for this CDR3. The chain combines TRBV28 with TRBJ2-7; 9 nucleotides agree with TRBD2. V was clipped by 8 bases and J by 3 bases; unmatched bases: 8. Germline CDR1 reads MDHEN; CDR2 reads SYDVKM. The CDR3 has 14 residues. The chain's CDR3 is CASQGASGNYEQYF. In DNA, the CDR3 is TGTGCCAGCCAAGGGGCTAGCGGGAACTACGAGCAGTACTTC.

The CDR3 DNA reads TGTGCCAGTAGCAAGGGCCGAAACTACGAGCAGTACTTC. This translates into CASSKGRNYEQYF. V is TRBV28 and J is TRBJ2-7; the D is unclear. This CDR3 contains 13 residues. V was cut by 9 bases and J by 3 bases, with 15 bases left in between. Germline V gives CDR1 MDHEN, CDR2 SYDVKM. Full variable domain (outside the CDR3, taken from reference TRBV28 and TRBJ2-7): DVKVTQSSRYLVKRTGEKVFLECVQDMDHENMFWYRQDPGLGLRLIYFSYDVKMKEKGDIPEGYSVSREKKERFSLILESASTNQTSMYLCASSKGRNYEQYFGPGTRLTVT.

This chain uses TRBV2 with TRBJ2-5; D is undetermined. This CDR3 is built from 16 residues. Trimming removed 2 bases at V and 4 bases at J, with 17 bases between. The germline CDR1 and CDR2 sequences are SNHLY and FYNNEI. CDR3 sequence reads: CASSELEKGLPETQYF. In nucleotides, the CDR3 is TGTGCCAGCAGTGAACTGGAGAAGGGTTTGCCAGAGACCCAGTACTTC.

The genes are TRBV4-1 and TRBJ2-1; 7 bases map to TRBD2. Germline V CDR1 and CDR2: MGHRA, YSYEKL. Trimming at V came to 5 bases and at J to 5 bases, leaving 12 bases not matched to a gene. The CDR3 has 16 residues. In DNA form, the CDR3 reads TGCGCCAGCAGCATACGCCCCCTAGCGGCAAACAATGAGCAGTTCTTC. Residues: CASSIRPLAANNEQFF.

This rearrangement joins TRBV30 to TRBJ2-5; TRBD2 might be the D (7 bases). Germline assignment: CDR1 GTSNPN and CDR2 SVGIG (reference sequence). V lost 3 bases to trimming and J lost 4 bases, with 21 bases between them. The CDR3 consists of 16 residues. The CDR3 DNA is TGTGCCTGGAGACCCAAGGGGGGGGGTGGACGAGAGACCCAGTACTTC. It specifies CAWRPKGGGGRETQYF. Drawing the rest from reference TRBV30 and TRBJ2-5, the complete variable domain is SQTIHQWPATLVQPVGSPLSLECTVEGTSNPNLYWYRQAAGRGLQLLFYSVGIGQISSEVPQNLSASRPQDRQFILSSKKLLLSDSGFYLCAWRPKGGGGRETQYFGPGTRLLVL.

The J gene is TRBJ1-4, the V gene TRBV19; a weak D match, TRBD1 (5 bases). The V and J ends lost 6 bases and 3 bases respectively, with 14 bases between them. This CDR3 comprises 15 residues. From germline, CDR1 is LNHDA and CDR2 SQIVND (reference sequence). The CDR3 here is CASRMAGLSNEKLFF. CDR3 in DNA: TGTGCCAGTAGGATGGCGGGGCTATCTAATGAAAAACTGTTTTTT.

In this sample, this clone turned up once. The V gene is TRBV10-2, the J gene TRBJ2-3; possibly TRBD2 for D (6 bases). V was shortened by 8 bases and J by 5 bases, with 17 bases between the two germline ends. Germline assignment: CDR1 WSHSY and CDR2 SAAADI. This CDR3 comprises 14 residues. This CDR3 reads CASLGAGWGDTQYF. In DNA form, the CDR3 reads TGCGCCAGCCTTGGGGCGGGGTGGGGAGATACGCAGTATTTT.